This TCR beta chain was captured by sequencing in a study of blood T cell repertoires in COVID-19. Study-level background: Specimens from acute and convalescent COVID-19 originated in the United States, Italy and Spain. The cDNA or gDNA used as material had been derived from T cells, B-cell-depleted T cells, or PBMCs.

Original processing methods: Reference gene primer amplification gave nucleated cell count estimates. The table came from immunoSEQ multiplex PCR; TCRdb's copy has only in-frame clones and leaves some out. V and J calls and clone size are as listed in that table; D and trimming were resolved from the DNA. The data show about 670,000 clones, more than 80% seen once. With 0 bases clipped from V and 1 base from J, the junction kept 8 bases outside the gene matches. The CDR3 runs to 17 residues. Germline V lookup: CDR1 SGHNT, CDR2 YYREEE (reference sequence). The clonotype was recovered from a woman aged 18-29 years with acute or convalescent COVID-19. This chain links TRBV5-4 with TRBJ1-1; 8 positions agree with TRBD1. The sequenced sample was peripheral blood. This chain's CDR3 is CASSLGQGIIGNTEAFF. CDR3 bases: TGTGCCAGCAGCTTGGGACAGGGGATTATTGGGAACACTGAAGCTTTCTTT.